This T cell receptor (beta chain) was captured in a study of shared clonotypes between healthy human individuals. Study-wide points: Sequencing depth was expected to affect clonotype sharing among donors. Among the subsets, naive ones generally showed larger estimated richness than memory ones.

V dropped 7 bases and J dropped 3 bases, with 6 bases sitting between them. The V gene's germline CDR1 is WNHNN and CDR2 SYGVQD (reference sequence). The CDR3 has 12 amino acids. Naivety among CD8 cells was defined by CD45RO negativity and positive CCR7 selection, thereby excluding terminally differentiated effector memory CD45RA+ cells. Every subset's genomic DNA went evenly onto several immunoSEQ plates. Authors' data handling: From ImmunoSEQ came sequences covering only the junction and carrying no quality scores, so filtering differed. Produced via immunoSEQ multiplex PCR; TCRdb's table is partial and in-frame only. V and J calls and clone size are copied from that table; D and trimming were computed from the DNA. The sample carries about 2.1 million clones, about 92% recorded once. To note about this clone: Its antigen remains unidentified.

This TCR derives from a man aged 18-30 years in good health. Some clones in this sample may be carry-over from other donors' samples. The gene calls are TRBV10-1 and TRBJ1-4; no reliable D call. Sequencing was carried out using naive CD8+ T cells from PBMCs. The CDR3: CASIRPNEKLFF. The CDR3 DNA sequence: TGCGCCAGCATTAGACCTAATGAAAAACTGTTTTTT.